The 32 T cell receptor beta chains reported below all come from one sample, sequenced in a study of cytomegalovirus exposure and HLA in healthy donors. Use of 60 Vbeta and 13 Jbeta primers characterized the PCR. Produced via immunoSEQ multiplex PCR; TCRdb's table is partial and in-frame only. The sample records over 55,000 clones, about 80% being singletons. The specimen was PBMCs. The receptors stem from a woman aged 25 to 39 in good health and CMV-seronegative.

This chain links TRBV13 with TRBJ2-3; the D gene is possibly TRBD1 (5 bases). In germline, CDR1 is PRHDT, CDR2 FYEKMQ (reference sequence). The V and J ends lost 3 bases and 1 base respectively, with 11 bases between them. The CDR3 covers 15 residues. The CDR3: CASSFGRGRTDTQYF. The CDR3 DNA follows: TGTGCCAGCAGCTTCGGTAGGGGCCGCACAGATACGCAGTATTTT.

This clone has a handful of counts. This sequence joins TRBV6-5 and TRBJ1-5, with 7 bases lining up with TRBD1. The V and J ends lost 6 bases and 2 bases, in that order; junction bases with no gene match: 7. The CDR3 has 15 residues. CDR1 and CDR2 (germline): MNHEY, SVGAGI. The CDR3 reads CASRLNRGGNQPQHF. CDR3 coding DNA: TGTGCCAGCAGACTTAACAGGGGAGGCAATCAGCCCCAGCATTTT.

The V gene is TRBV2, the J gene TRBJ1-1; no clear D gene. Germline V gene sequence: CDR1 SNHLY, CDR2 FYNNEI. V was cut by 6 bases and J by 6 bases, with 20 bases left in between. This CDR3 comprises 15 residues. The CDR3 loop reads CASSRGRPSLAEAFF. The CDR3 bases are TGTGCCAGCAGCCGAGGGCGCCCCTCTCTCGCTGAAGCTTTCTTT. Full variable domain (outside the CDR3, taken from reference TRBV2 and TRBJ1-1): EPEVTQTPSHQVTQMGQEVILRCVPISNHLYFYWYRQILGQKVEFLVSFYNNEISEKSEIFDDQFSVERPDGSNFTLKIRSTKLEDSAMYFCASSRGRPSLAEAFFGQGTRLTVV.

The CDR3 loop is CASSAPTRGTGELFF. CDR3 nucleotide sequence: TGTGCCAGCAGCGCCCCGACTAGGGGAACCGGGGAGCTGTTTTTT. The rearrangement links TRBV13 to TRBJ2-2; D may be TRBD2 (6 bases). CDR3 length: 15 amino acids. In germline, CDR1 is PRHDT, CDR2 FYEKMQ (reference sequence). V lost 5 bases, J lost 5 bases, and 15 bases lay in between.

This chain uses TRBV6-5 with TRBJ2-7; 9 nucleotides line up with TRBD1. There are 16 residues in the CDR3. The trim removed 0 bases at V and 1 base at J, leaving 4 bases unmatched. Per the germline V gene, CDR1 is MNHEY and CDR2 is SVGAGI. CDR3 in DNA: TGTGCCAGCAGTTACTCTAGGACAGGGGCTTCCTACGAGCAGTACTTC. Protein product: CASSYSRTGASYEQYF.

The rearrangement uses TRBV10-2 and TRBJ2-1, with TRBD2 identical over 12 bases. This CDR3 has 15 amino acids. The germline CDR1 and CDR2 sequences are WSHSY and SAAADI. Germline trimming cut 6 bases from V and 4 bases from J; bases unmatched to any gene: 4. The CDR3: CASRDLAGGYNEQFF. CDR3 nucleotide sequence: TGCGCCAGCAGAGACCTAGCGGGGGGGTACAATGAGCAGTTCTTC.

V usage is TRBV19 and J usage is TRBJ1-4; 8 nucleotides match TRBD1. Germline CDR1 is LNHDA and CDR2 is SQIVND (reference sequence). The V segment lost 5 bases and the J segment 3 bases; nucleotides outside the gene matches: 2. The CDR3 is 14 amino acids. For the CDR3, the DNA is TGTGCCAGTAGTCTGACAGGGGCTAATGAAAAACTGTTTTTT. Translated, it gives CASSLTGANEKLFF.

The CDR3 spells CATSRGTGGNQPQHF. CDR3 nucleotides: TGTGCCACCAGCAGAGGAACAGGGGGCAATCAGCCCCAGCATTTT. The chain combines TRBV15 with TRBJ1-5; 7 bases are a match to TRBD1. The germline V gene encodes CDR1 LNHNV and CDR2 YYDKDF (reference sequence). There are 15 residues in the CDR3. J lost 2 bases, V lost 1 base, and 2 bases had no gene match.

The V and J genes are TRBV29-1 and TRBJ1-5; D gene ambiguous. Germline-derived CDR1 and CDR2 are SQVTM and ANQGSEA. The CDR3 runs 14 residues. Between the trimmed V and J ends, which lost 7 bases and 4 bases, there was a span of 17 bases. The CDR3: CSARLAGRNQPQHF. Here the CDR3 DNA reads TGCAGCGCTCGATTGGCGGGGAGGAATCAGCCCCAGCATTTT.

The J gene is TRBJ1-2, the V gene TRBV5-6; 7 bases are a match to TRBD1. The CDR3 spans 13 residues. V lost 3 bases, J lost 4 bases, and 3 bases stayed unmatched. Germline CDR1 reads SGHDT; CDR2 reads YYEEEE. CDR3: CASSSGTAYGYTF. CDR3 nucleotides: TGTGCCAGCAGCTCCGGGACAGCCTATGGCTACACCTTC.

The V call is TRBV30, the J call TRBJ1-4; perhaps TRBD1 as D (5 bases). The germline V gene has CDR1 GTSNPN and CDR2 SVGIG (reference sequence). The CDR3 has 12 amino acids. Trimming shortened V by 1 base and J by 12 bases, and 12 bases separated the two germline ends. The CDR3 DNA is TGTGCCTGGAGTGGGGATGACAGAGAACTGTTTTTT. Residues: CAWSGDDRELFF.

The chain uses TRBV28 and TRBJ1-2; TRBD1 matches 7 bases. Germline loops: CDR1 MDHEN, CDR2 SYDVKM. Unmatched junction bases numbered 10, after V lost 5 bases and J lost 4 bases. The CDR3 spans 15 residues. CDR3 nucleotides: TGTGCCAGCAGTCCACGGGACAGTTATTCCTATGGCTACACCTTC. Protein product: CASSPRDSYSYGYTF.

Notes on this clone: The sample holds other DNA sequences that translate to the same CDR3. The CDR3 reads CAWSVGGSYEQYF. The CDR3, as DNA: TGTGCCTGGAGTGTGGGCGGGAGCTACGAGCAGTACTTC. The chain couples TRBV30 to TRBJ2-7; 7 nucleotides match TRBD2. This CDR3 has 13 residues. J lost 3 bases, V lost 0 bases, and 2 bases had no gene match. CDR1 is GTSNPN, CDR2 SVGIG, per germline (reference sequence). The whole variable domain, filled in from reference TRBV30 and TRBJ2-7, reads SQTIHQWPATLVQPVGSPLSLECTVEGTSNPNLYWYRQAAGRGLQLLFYSVGIGQISSEVPQNLSASRPQDRQFILSSKKLLLSDSGFYLCAWSVGGSYEQYFGPGTRLTVT.

In its sample, this clone was seen once. This sequence joins TRBV30 and TRBJ1-5, with D uncertain. Germline CDR1 is GTSNPN and CDR2 is SVGIG (reference sequence). Trimming removed 2 bases at V and 6 bases at J, with 8 bases between. There are 12 residues in the CDR3. The DNA for the CDR3 is TGTGCCTGGAGTACTCCAAGTCAGCCCCAGCATTTT. Translating gives CAWSTPSQPQHF.

The rearrangement uses TRBV4-1 and TRBJ2-3, with D possibly being TRBD1 (8 bases). Germline V gives CDR1 MGHRA, CDR2 YSYEKL. V was shortened by 2 bases and J by 2 bases, with 14 bases between the two germline ends. CDR3 size: 16 residues. The CDR3 nucleotides read TGCGCCAGCAGCCAACGGACAGGGAGGGTCACAGATACGCAGTATTTT. Translating it yields CASSQRTGRVTDTQYF.

The chain recombines TRBV5-1 with TRBJ2-5; no clear D gene. Trimming pared 4 bases from V and 1 base from J, leaving 8 bases between. There are 13 residues in the CDR3. Germline CDR1 and CDR2: SGHRS and YFSETQ. CDR3 DNA: TGCGCCAGCAGCATCAGCGCCCAAGAGACCCAGTACTTC. Its translation is CASSISAQETQYF.

The chain is built from TRBV30 and TRBJ1-1, with D perhaps matching TRBD1 (6 bases). The V gene's germline CDR1 is GTSNPN and CDR2 SVGIG (reference sequence). The V gene lost 4 bases and the J gene lost 5 bases, with 17 bases spanning the gap. The CDR3 is made up of 14 amino acids. This CDR3 is CAWTKTGYGTEAFF. The CDR3 nucleotides are TGTGCCTGGACGAAAACAGGGTATGGGACTGAAGCTTTCTTT.

The chain joins TRBV7-9 to TRBJ1-1; a possible D gene is TRBD1 (6 bases). The CDR3 extends over 15 amino acids. The germline V and J ends were trimmed by 1 base and 0 bases, with 9 bases remaining between them. Per germline, CDR1 SEHNR and CDR2 FQNEAQ (reference sequence). CDR3 in DNA: TGTGCCAGCAGCTTAGTTCGGGACATGAACACTGAAGCTTTCTTT. Translated: CASSLVRDMNTEAFF.

The V and J genes are TRBV5-1 and TRBJ2-7; unclear D gene. Deletions cut 7 bases from V and 3 bases from J, with 14 bases between. Germline values: CDR1 SGHRS, CDR2 YFSETQ. The CDR3 length is 13 residues. CDR3 loop: CASSLGWSYEQYF. DNA for the CDR3: TGCGCCAGCTCATTGGGTTGGAGCTACGAGCAGTACTTC.

The table lists this clone with a count of one. The same CDR3 arises from other DNA sequences in this sample as well. This rearrangement joins TRBV28 to TRBJ2-5, with 12 bases fitting TRBD2. Trimming cost V 6 bases and J 1 base; bases outside gene matches: 3. The germline V gene has CDR1 MDHEN and CDR2 SYDVKM. The CDR3 runs 15 residues. CDR3 sequence: CASSLTSGGQETQYF. For the CDR3, the DNA is TGTGCCAGCAGCTTGACTAGCGGGGGCCAAGAGACCCAGTACTTC.

This clone was detected once. This rearrangement joins TRBV30 to TRBJ1-3; 11 bases are a match to TRBD1. V was clipped by 4 bases and J by 4 bases; unmatched bases: 12. CDR3 length: 17 amino acids. Germline V CDR1 and CDR2: GTSNPN, SVGIG (reference sequence). The chain's CDR3 is CAWKRALDRGLGNTIYF. The CDR3 DNA is TGTGCCTGGAAGAGAGCATTGGACAGGGGGCTCGGAAACACCATATATTTT.

The V call is TRBV4-2, the J call TRBJ1-2, with 7 bases lining up with TRBD1. The germline V gene encodes CDR1 LGHNA and CDR2 YNFKEQ. J lost 6 bases, V lost 0 bases, and 7 bases had no gene match. The CDR3 is 15 amino acids. The CDR3 loop reads CASSQDRGVYNGYTF. Written as DNA, the CDR3 is TGTGCCAGCAGCCAAGACAGGGGGGTCTACAATGGCTACACCTTC.

V is TRBV30 and J is TRBJ2-7; 12 bases are shared with TRBD2. The J segment lost 3 bases and the V segment lost 5 bases, leaving 5 bases of the junction unmatched. This CDR3 has 14 residues. Germline lookup yields CDR1 GTSNPN and CDR2 SVGIG (reference sequence). The CDR3 sequence is CAWALGLAGYEQYF. The CDR3, as DNA: TGTGCCTGGGCCTTGGGACTAGCGGGCTACGAGCAGTACTTC.

The chain is built from TRBV29-1 and TRBJ2-3; TRBD2 matches at 7 bases. J gave up 0 bases and V 3 bases, and 3 bases lay outside the gene matches. Germline V gives CDR1 SQVTM, CDR2 ANQGSEA. The CDR3 has 14 amino acids. CDR3 region: CSVEISGSTDTQYF. Written as DNA, the CDR3 is TGCAGCGTTGAGATTAGCGGGAGCACAGATACGCAGTATTTT.

This chain connects TRBV30 to TRBJ2-7; D may be TRBD1 (5 bases). V gave up 2 bases and J gave up 2 bases, with 16 bases separating them. Germline CDR1 reads GTSNPN; CDR2 reads SVGIG (reference sequence). The CDR3 sequence is 15 residues long. The CDR3 bases are TGTGCCTGGAGTTACGGACACCCTGGGGCCTACGAGCAGTACTTC. Its protein product is CAWSYGHPGAYEQYF.

The V and J genes are TRBV25-1 and TRBJ1-1; D is ambiguous. V lost 3 bases and J lost 6, with 14 bases in between. This CDR3 contains 14 residues. The germline gives CDR1 MGHDK, CDR2 SYGVNS. The CDR3 spells CASSDPGTGSEAFF. As DNA, the CDR3 is TGTGCCAGCAGTGATCCGGGAACGGGGTCTGAAGCTTTCTTT. The full variable domain, with the rest looked up from reference TRBV25-1 and TRBJ1-1, is EADIYQTPRYLVIGTGKKITLECSQTMGHDKMYWYQQDPGMELHLIHYSYGVNSTEKGDLSSESTVSRIRTEHFPLTLESARPSHTSQYLCASSDPGTGSEAFFGQGTRLTVV.

The chain joins TRBV27 to TRBJ1-2, with no clear D. This CDR3 region has 14 residues. CDR1 MNHEY and CDR2 SMNVEV come from the germline V gene (reference sequence). Trimming removed 6 bases at V and 2 bases at J, with 13 bases between. CDR3 amino acids: CASSQTGRNYGYTF. As DNA, the CDR3 is TGTGCCAGCAGCCAGACCGGGAGAAACTATGGCTACACCTTC.

This chain joins TRBV5-1 and TRBJ2-7, with 11 bases aligning to TRBD2. Trimming took 4 bases from V and 3 from J; bases not matched to a gene: 9. The CDR3 runs to 16 residues. Germline V lookup: CDR1 SGHRS, CDR2 YFSETQ. The CDR3 sequence is CASSPTGTSGLYEQYF. The CDR3 coding sequence is TGCGCCAGCAGCCCAACCGGGACTAGCGGCCTCTACGAGCAGTACTTC.

The chain couples TRBV5-4 to TRBJ2-7; TRBD1 is a possible D gene (5 bases). The ends were cut back, 7 bases at V and 2 bases at J, with 25 bases in the middle. There are 17 residues in the CDR3. Germline V CDR1 and CDR2: SGHNT, YYREEE (reference sequence). CDR3 coding DNA: TGTGCCAGCGCCGCGGTCGCCACCGGGCAGGGCACCTACGAGCAGTACTTC. It codes for CASAAVATGQGTYEQYF.

V gene TRBV27 combines with J gene TRBJ2-2; weak D call: TRBD1 (6 bases). In germline, CDR1 is MNHEY, CDR2 SMNVEV (reference sequence). The CDR3 is 12 amino acids. V dropped 10 bases and J dropped 6 bases, with 12 bases sitting between them. CDR3 amino acids: CATPDSPGELFF. The CDR3 DNA is TGTGCCACCCCGGACAGCCCCGGGGAGCTGTTTTTT.

The chain joins TRBV11-2 to TRBJ2-7; 11 bases are a match to TRBD1. The CDR3 runs 15 residues. Germline trimming cut 5 bases from V and 3 bases from J; bases unmatched to any gene: 6. Germline CDR1 SGHAT, CDR2 FQNNGV. The CDR3: CASSPSGTGGYEQYF. In DNA, the CDR3 is TGTGCCAGCAGCCCTAGTGGGACAGGGGGCTACGAGCAGTACTTC.

The CDR3 coding sequence is TGTGCCAGCACCTTATCGACAGGGGGCCTTATGATGACAGATACGCAGTATTTT. Its protein product is CASTLSTGGLMMTDTQYF. V and J are TRBV5-8 and TRBJ2-3; TRBD1 matches 10 bases. The CDR3 contains 18 residues. V was clipped by 6 bases and J by 3 bases; unmatched bases: 16. Looked up from germline, CDR1 is SGHTS and CDR2 is YDEGEE.